This T cell receptor beta chain stems from a study of shared clonotypes between healthy human individuals. As regards this clone: Its antigen is undetermined.

Study-wide results and limits: Few donors limited the genetic and exposure-history diversity represented.

Per germline, CDR1 SGHAT and CDR2 FQNNGV. The CDR3 totals 13 residues. V lost 1 base and J 3 bases, leaving 4 bases between the germline ends. Libraries were prepared by immunoSEQ multiplex PCR; TCRdb keeps only in-frame clonotypes and omits some of them. Of roughly 2.2 million clones listed, more than 85% are singletons. Donors were healthy HIV-negative adults without recent acute infections or vaccinations. The sequencing sample was made of naive CD4+ T cells from PBMCs. Subset defined: CD45RA+ positively selected. The receptor comes from a man younger than 35 in good health. Some clones in this sample may be carry-over from other donors' samples. This chain connects TRBV11-2 to TRBJ2-1, with D uncertain. CDR3 DNA: TGTGCCAGCAGCTTAGTGAACTACAATGAGCAGTTCTTC. Amino acids: CASSLVNYNEQFF.